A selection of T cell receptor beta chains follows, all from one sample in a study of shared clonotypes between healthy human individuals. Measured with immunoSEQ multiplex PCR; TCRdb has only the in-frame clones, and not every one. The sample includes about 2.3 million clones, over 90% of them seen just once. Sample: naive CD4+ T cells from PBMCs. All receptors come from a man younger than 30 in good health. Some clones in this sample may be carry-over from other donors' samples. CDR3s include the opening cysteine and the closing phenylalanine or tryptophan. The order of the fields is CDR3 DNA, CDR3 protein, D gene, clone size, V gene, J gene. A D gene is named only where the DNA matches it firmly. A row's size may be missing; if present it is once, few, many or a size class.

CDR3 DNA: TGTGCCAGCTCACCGACGGACGCTTATAGCAATCAGCCCCAGCATTTT
CDR3 protein: CASSPTDAYSNQPQHF
D gene: -
clone size: -
V gene: TRBV18
J gene: TRBJ1-5

CDR3 DNA: TGTGCCAGCCGTTCGGTGGCAGCAATCGATGAGCAGTTCTTC
CDR3 protein: CASRSVAAIDEQFF
D gene: -
clone size: -
V gene: TRBV6-1
J gene: TRBJ2-1

CDR3 DNA: TGCGCCAGCTCACAGGGGGAGCCCTACGAGCAGTACTTC
CDR3 protein: CASSQGEPYEQYF
D gene: TRBD1
clone size: -
V gene: TRBV5-1
J gene: TRBJ2-7

CDR3 DNA: TGTGCCTGGGGGGTCCCGGGCCTCTCTGGAAACACCATATATTTT
CDR3 protein: CAWGVPGLSGNTIYF
D gene: -
clone size: -
V gene: TRBV30
J gene: TRBJ1-3

CDR3 DNA: TGTGCCAGCAGCTTAGCGGGGACCGAGCATTCTGGGGCCAACGTCCTGACTTTC
CDR3 protein: CASSLAGTEHSGANVLTF
D gene: -
clone size: once
V gene: TRBV7-6
J gene: TRBJ2-6

CDR3 DNA: TGTGCCAGCAGTAGGATAGCGGGAGGGCCAGATACGCAGTATTTT
CDR3 protein: CASSRIAGGPDTQYF
D gene: TRBD2
clone size: -
V gene: TRBV6-4
J gene: TRBJ2-3

CDR3 DNA: TGTGCCAGTAGTATTGACAGGGGAAGCTATGGCTACACCTTC
CDR3 protein: CASSIDRGSYGYTF
D gene: TRBD1
clone size: -
V gene: TRBV19
J gene: TRBJ1-2

CDR3 DNA: TGTGCCAGCTCACCTTCGGGGTCACTAACAGATACGCAGTATTTT
CDR3 protein: CASSPSGSLTDTQYF
D gene: -
clone size: -
V gene: TRBV18
J gene: TRBJ2-3

CDR3 DNA: TGTGCCAGCAGCTTAGCTGTGGTCAAAACCGGTCAAGCTTTCTTT
CDR3 protein: CASSLAVVKTGQAFF
D gene: -
clone size: -
V gene: TRBV7-9
J gene: TRBJ1-1

CDR3 DNA: TGTGCCAGCAGTGTGCAGCGGGAATTCGACGAGCAGTACTTC
CDR3 protein: CASSVQREFDEQYF
D gene: TRBD2
clone size: -
V gene: TRBV2
J gene: TRBJ2-7

CDR3 DNA: TGTGCCACCAGCACCCGAATAAGTGAAAAACTGTTTTTT
CDR3 protein: CATSTRISEKLFF
D gene: -
clone size: -
V gene: TRBV15
J gene: TRBJ1-4

CDR3 DNA: TGTGCCAGCAGAGAAGGACCTAGGAGCTCCTACAATGAGCAGTTCTTC
CDR3 protein: CASREGPRSSYNEQFF
D gene: -
clone size: -
V gene: TRBV7-9
J gene: TRBJ2-1

CDR3 DNA: TGTGCCTGGAGTCCCCGGAGGAACTATGGCTACACCTTC
CDR3 protein: CAWSPRRNYGYTF
D gene: -
clone size: -
V gene: TRBV30
J gene: TRBJ1-2

CDR3 DNA: TGCGCCAGCAGCCAAGATCATATTGGGGCGGGCCCCACCTACAATGAGCAGTTCTTC
CDR3 protein: CASSQDHIGAGPTYNEQFF
D gene: -
clone size: -
V gene: TRBV4-3
J gene: TRBJ2-1

CDR3 DNA: TGTGCCAGCAGTTCGGACAGGGGGCGTGCCTACAATGAGCAGTTCTTC
CDR3 protein: CASSSDRGRAYNEQFF
D gene: TRBD1
clone size: -
V gene: TRBV5-6
J gene: TRBJ2-1

CDR3 DNA: TGTGCCAGCAGCCCGGAAGGCCAAGAGACCCAGTACTTC
CDR3 protein: CASSPEGQETQYF
D gene: -
clone size: -
V gene: TRBV13
J gene: TRBJ2-5

CDR3 DNA: TGTGCCAGCAGCTACTCCGGGAGGCGACCCGGGGAGCTGTTTTTT
CDR3 protein: CASSYSGRRPGELFF
D gene: TRBD2
clone size: -
V gene: TRBV7-9
J gene: TRBJ2-2

CDR3 DNA: TGCGCCAGCAGCTTGGACGGCGCGGGAAACACCGGGGAGCTGTTTTTT
CDR3 protein: CASSLDGAGNTGELFF
D gene: -
clone size: -
V gene: TRBV5-1
J gene: TRBJ2-2

CDR3 DNA: TGTGCCAGCAGCTTGGGGGACAGGGGCTCCTACGAGCAGTACTTC
CDR3 protein: CASSLGDRGSYEQYF
D gene: TRBD1
clone size: -
V gene: TRBV11-1
J gene: TRBJ2-7

CDR3 DNA: TGTGCCTGGAGTATCAGGGATGAGCAGTTCTTC
CDR3 protein: CAWSIRDEQFF
D gene: -
clone size: -
V gene: TRBV30
J gene: TRBJ2-1

CDR3 DNA: TGTGCCAGCAGTGCGCAGGGAATTAGCACAGATACGCAGTATTTT
CDR3 protein: CASSAQGISTDTQYF
D gene: -
clone size: -
V gene: TRBV2
J gene: TRBJ2-3

CDR3 DNA: TGTGCCAGCAGCTTAGCGGGCGCCGGTGGCTACACCTTC
CDR3 protein: CASSLAGAGGYTF
D gene: -
clone size: -
V gene: TRBV7-9
J gene: TRBJ1-2

CDR3 DNA: TGTGCCAGCAGCCTTAGCGGACCCTTATTCGGCACAGATACGCAGTATTTT
CDR3 protein: CASSLSGPLFGTDTQYF
D gene: -
clone size: once
V gene: TRBV11-3
J gene: TRBJ2-3

CDR3 DNA: TGTGCCAGCAGCCGACTAGCGCGTGACAATGAGCAGTTCTTC
CDR3 protein: CASSRLARDNEQFF
D gene: TRBD2
clone size: -
V gene: TRBV5-4
J gene: TRBJ2-1

CDR3 DNA: TGTGCCAGCAGCTTAACGGTCGGGGCTAGTACAGTCAATGAGCAGTTCTTC
CDR3 protein: CASSLTVGASTVNEQFF
D gene: -
clone size: -
V gene: TRBV9
J gene: TRBJ2-1

CDR3 DNA: TGTGCCAGCAGCCCGGGACGCCAAGAGACCCAGTACTTC
CDR3 protein: CASSPGRQETQYF
D gene: -
clone size: few
V gene: TRBV5-4
J gene: TRBJ2-5

CDR3 DNA: TGTGCCAGTAGTATTAGGGGCGGTGATCAGCCCCAGCATTTT
CDR3 protein: CASSIRGGDQPQHF
D gene: -
clone size: few
V gene: TRBV19
J gene: TRBJ1-5

CDR3 DNA: TGTGCCAGCAGCCCGGGACTTCATTACAATGAGCAGTTCTTC
CDR3 protein: CASSPGLHYNEQFF
D gene: -
clone size: -
V gene: TRBV7-2
J gene: TRBJ2-1

CDR3 DNA: TGCAGTGCCGCTATCTATGGCTACACCTTC
CDR3 protein: CSAAIYGYTF
D gene: -
clone size: -
V gene: TRBV20-1
J gene: TRBJ1-2

CDR3 DNA: TGCGCCAGCAGCCAGGGGACAGGGATCAGCAATCAGCCCCAGCATTTT
CDR3 protein: CASSQGTGISNQPQHF
D gene: TRBD1
clone size: -
V gene: TRBV4-1
J gene: TRBJ1-5

CDR3 DNA: TGTGCCAGCAGCCTGGGACAGATCTATGGCTACACCTTC
CDR3 protein: CASSLGQIYGYTF
D gene: TRBD1
clone size: -
V gene: TRBV7-2
J gene: TRBJ1-2

CDR3 DNA: TGTGCCAGCAGCTTCAAGGATCAGCCCCAGCATTTT
CDR3 protein: CASSFKDQPQHF
D gene: -
clone size: -
V gene: TRBV7-9
J gene: TRBJ1-5

CDR3 DNA: TGCAGCGTTTCACTAGCGCAGAGACCCACCGGGGAGCTGTTTTTT
CDR3 protein: CSVSLAQRPTGELFF
D gene: TRBD2
clone size: -
V gene: TRBV29-1
J gene: TRBJ2-2

CDR3 DNA: TGCAGTGCTAGAGTTGGAGATACGCAGTATTTT
CDR3 protein: CSARVGDTQYF
D gene: -
clone size: -
V gene: TRBV20-1
J gene: TRBJ2-3

CDR3 DNA: TGTGCCAGCTCACCAGCGGGACTGACTTACAATGAGCAGTTCTTC
CDR3 protein: CASSPAGLTYNEQFF
D gene: -
clone size: -
V gene: TRBV18
J gene: TRBJ2-1

CDR3 DNA: TGTGCCAGCGGACGATTGACAGGAAGCATGAACACTGAAGCTTTCTTT
CDR3 protein: CASGRLTGSMNTEAFF
D gene: -
clone size: -
V gene: TRBV7-9
J gene: TRBJ1-1

CDR3 DNA: TGTGCCAGCTCACCACAGGGGGCAATGGGCACTGAAGCTTTCTTT
CDR3 protein: CASSPQGAMGTEAFF
D gene: TRBD1
clone size: once
V gene: TRBV18
J gene: TRBJ1-1

CDR3 DNA: TGCGCCAGCAGCTTGCAGGGGAGGGGGTCGAACACTGAAGCTTTCTTT
CDR3 protein: CASSLQGRGSNTEAFF
D gene: -
clone size: -
V gene: TRBV5-1
J gene: TRBJ1-1

CDR3 DNA: TGTGCCAGCAGTAAAAATGGGGACACCATATATTTT
CDR3 protein: CASSKNGDTIYF
D gene: -
clone size: -
V gene: TRBV2
J gene: TRBJ1-3

CDR3 DNA: TGTGCCAGCAGCTCAAGGGGACTAGCAGGACGACTGGGGGAGCTGTTTTTT
CDR3 protein: CASSSRGLAGRLGELFF
D gene: TRBD2
clone size: -
V gene: TRBV11-1
J gene: TRBJ2-2

CDR3 DNA: TGTGCCAGCAGCTTGGCCGCAGAGGGCCAGCAGTACTTC
CDR3 protein: CASSLAAEGQQYF
D gene: -
clone size: -
V gene: TRBV5-5
J gene: TRBJ2-7

CDR3 DNA: TGTGCCAGCAGCCCCGGGACGGCTAGCTCCTACGAGCAGTACTTC
CDR3 protein: CASSPGTASSYEQYF
D gene: -
clone size: -
V gene: TRBV6-1
J gene: TRBJ2-7

CDR3 DNA: TGTGCCACGGGCAGGGTTAACTATGGCTACACCTTC
CDR3 protein: CATGRVNYGYTF
D gene: -
clone size: -
V gene: TRBV28
J gene: TRBJ1-2

CDR3 DNA: TGTGCCAGCAGCTTGGGGACTAGGGTAATCTACGAGCAGTACTTC
CDR3 protein: CASSLGTRVIYEQYF
D gene: TRBD2
clone size: -
V gene: TRBV13
J gene: TRBJ2-7

CDR3 DNA: TGCAGCGCCTCCGGGACAGGGGGCCACAATGAGCAGTTCTTC
CDR3 protein: CSASGTGGHNEQFF
D gene: TRBD1
clone size: -
V gene: TRBV29-1
J gene: TRBJ2-1

CDR3 DNA: TGTGCCAGCAGCCAAGATTTGGGGACTGAAGCTTTCTTT
CDR3 protein: CASSQDLGTEAFF
D gene: -
clone size: -
V gene: TRBV5-4
J gene: TRBJ1-1

CDR3 DNA: TGTGCCAGCGGCGCGCTATCGAGGGGCACAGTCTCTTCTGAAGCTTTCTTT
CDR3 protein: CASGALSRGTVSSEAFF
D gene: -
clone size: -
V gene: TRBV28
J gene: TRBJ1-1

CDR3 DNA: TGTGCCCATACGACAGGAACCGGCTCGAACACCGGGGAGCTGTTTTTT
CDR3 protein: CAHTTGTGSNTGELFF
D gene: -
clone size: -
V gene: TRBV28
J gene: TRBJ2-2

CDR3 DNA: TGTGCCAGTAGTGGCACCGCGAATCAGCCCCAGCATTTT
CDR3 protein: CASSGTANQPQHF
D gene: -
clone size: -
V gene: TRBV19
J gene: TRBJ1-5

CDR3 DNA: TGTGCCAGCAGCCTGGACAGCGAGACCCAGTACTTC
CDR3 protein: CASSLDSETQYF
D gene: -
clone size: -
V gene: TRBV5-6
J gene: TRBJ2-5

CDR3 DNA: TGTGCCTGGAGTAGCATACCACAAGAGACCCAGTACTTC
CDR3 protein: CAWSSIPQETQYF
D gene: -
clone size: -
V gene: TRBV30
J gene: TRBJ2-5

CDR3 DNA: TGTGCCAGCAGCTTCAAGGACAGCGGAAAAAACATTCAGTACTTC
CDR3 protein: CASSFKDSGKNIQYF
D gene: -
clone size: -
V gene: TRBV5-4
J gene: TRBJ2-4

CDR3 DNA: TGTGCCATCAGTGAGTCTAACCGTAACTCTGGAAACACCATATATTTT
CDR3 protein: CAISESNRNSGNTIYF
D gene: -
clone size: -
V gene: TRBV10-3
J gene: TRBJ1-3

CDR3 DNA: TGTGCCAGCAGTTACGGAAGGACGCAGTATTTT
CDR3 protein: CASSYGRTQYF
D gene: -
clone size: -
V gene: TRBV28
J gene: TRBJ2-3

CDR3 DNA: TGTGCCATCAGCGACCAGGGCTTTTATCAGCCCCAGCATTTT
CDR3 protein: CAISDQGFYQPQHF
D gene: -
clone size: -
V gene: TRBV10-3
J gene: TRBJ1-5

CDR3 DNA: TGCGCCAGCCGAATTCCTAGCGGGACCTACAATGAGCAGTTCTTC
CDR3 protein: CASRIPSGTYNEQFF
D gene: TRBD2
clone size: -
V gene: TRBV5-1
J gene: TRBJ2-1

CDR3 DNA: TGTGCCAGCAGCCTTTCTAGGATCAATGAGCAGTTCTTC
CDR3 protein: CASSLSRINEQFF
D gene: -
clone size: -
V gene: TRBV7-2
J gene: TRBJ2-1

CDR3 DNA: TGTGCCAGCAGTTACGTTGGGACAGGGGCCGGAAACACCATATATTTT
CDR3 protein: CASSYVGTGAGNTIYF
D gene: TRBD1
clone size: -
V gene: TRBV6-5
J gene: TRBJ1-3